A single T cell receptor beta chain is shown here with its context. Relying on iRepertoire HTBI primers and Arm-PCR of CDR3 regions, the team built TCR beta libraries. TCRdb recomputed calls from the multiplex PCR reads with MiXCR, one row per CDR3 protein. Altogether 500,000 to 700,000 distinct CDR3 sequences are present, under 20% being singletons, with the ten largest covering approximately 20%. Germline trimming cut 4 bases from V and 6 bases from J; bases unmatched to any gene: 4. CDR3 length: 14 residues. CDR1 MNHEY and CDR2 SVGAGI come from the germline V gene. This entry belongs to a study of regulatory T cells in long-lasting Graves disease. Documented time point: newly diagnosed GD, antithyroid drugs for less than 3 months. With RNA extracted from PBMCs as input, the TCR library was made. These data were also filed under a second study, of T cells in Graves' hyperthyroidism and ophthalmopathy.

The clonotype was recovered from a woman in her thirties with Graves disease. The sample in question was peripheral blood mononuclear cells (PBMCs), obtained at new diagnosis, from a patient treated with antithyroid drugs. The chain recombines TRBV6-5 with TRBJ1-5; 9 positions agree with TRBD1. The CDR3 coding sequence is TGTGCCAGCAGTTCACAGGGGGCACGTCAGCCCCAGCATTTT. This translates into CASSSQGARQPQHF.